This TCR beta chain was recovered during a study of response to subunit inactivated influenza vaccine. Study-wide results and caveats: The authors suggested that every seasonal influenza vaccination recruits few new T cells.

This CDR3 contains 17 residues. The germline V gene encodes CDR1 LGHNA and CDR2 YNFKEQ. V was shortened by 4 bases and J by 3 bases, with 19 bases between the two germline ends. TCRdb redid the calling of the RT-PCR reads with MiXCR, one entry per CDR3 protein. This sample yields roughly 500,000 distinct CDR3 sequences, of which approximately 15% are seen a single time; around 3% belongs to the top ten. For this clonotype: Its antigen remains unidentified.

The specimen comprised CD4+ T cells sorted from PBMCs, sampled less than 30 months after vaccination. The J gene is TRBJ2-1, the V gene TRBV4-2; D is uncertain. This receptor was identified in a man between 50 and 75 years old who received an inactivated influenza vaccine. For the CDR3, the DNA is TGTGCCAGCAGCCTGGCGGAGCTCCCAATGAACTACAATGAGCAGTTCTTC. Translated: CASSLAELPMNYNEQFF.